Below, 7 T cell receptor beta chains from the same sample are listed, as sequenced in a study of T cells in narcolepsy (dated by TCRdb to the late 2010s). The protocol used for the library was the immunoSEQ multiplex PCR assay. Not all clones reach the TCRdb copy of this immuneACCESS table, which keeps in-frame sequences only. Checked studies attribute under half of the gap to unresolved V genes and leave the rest unexplained. This sample has about 24,000 clones in its table, and about 82% of those were observed once. The ten largest clones represent roughly a tenth of the sample. The sample taken for sequencing was memory (CD45RA-) CD4+ T cells from blood. The cell subset or site label for this specimen denotes: memory T cells sorted ex vivo from peripheral blood. The receptors originated from a human donor in good health.

The rearrangement uses TRBV9 and TRBJ2-3; 9 bases align to TRBD2. CDR1 is SGDLS and CDR2 is YYNGEE in the germline V gene. This CDR3 is 17 amino acids long. The J segment lost 6 bases and the V segment lost 4 bases, leaving 15 bases of the junction unmatched. CDR3 nucleotide sequence: TGTGCCAGCAGCACTCAGATAGCGGGAGTAACAATGGATACGCAGTATTTT. Its protein is CASSTQIAGVTMDTQYF.

This clone was picked up a small number of times. This chain joins TRBV7-2 and TRBJ2-1, with 9 bases identical to TRBD2. Germline V gene data show CDR1 as SGHTA and CDR2 as FQGNSA. The V gene end was trimmed by 1 base and the J gene end by 4 bases; junction bases not matched to a gene: 8. The length of the CDR3 is 17 residues. In nucleotides, the CDR3 is TGTGCCAGCAGCTTAGTGGGAGCGGGAGGAACGTACAATGAGCAGTTCTTC. It yields the protein CASSLVGAGGTYNEQFF.

The DNA for the CDR3 is TGTGCCAGCAGTGAAGGGCAGCCCGGGGAGCTGTTTTTT. Encoded protein: CASSEGQPGELFF. The genes are TRBV2 and TRBJ2-2, with D uncertain. CDR3 length equals 13 residues. Germline V gene data show CDR1 as SNHLY and CDR2 as FYNNEI. The ends were cut back, 1 base at V and 6 bases at J, with 6 bases in the middle.

The V and J genes are TRBV27 and TRBJ2-1; 7 nucleotides align to TRBD2. The CDR3 spans 15 residues. CDR1 is MNHEY, CDR2 SMNVEV, per germline (reference sequence). With 1 base clipped from V and 4 bases from J, the junction kept 4 bases outside the gene matches. DNA of the CDR3: TGTGCCAGCAGTTTATGGCGGGAGCCTTACAATGAGCAGTTCTTC. It codes for CASSLWREPYNEQFF.

The chain carries TRBV5-4 and TRBJ2-1; TRBD2 aligns across 10 bases. The CDR3 spans 16 residues. The V gene end was trimmed by 3 bases and the J gene end by 7 bases; junction bases not matched to a gene: 10. Germline lookup yields CDR1 SGHNT and CDR2 YYREEE (reference sequence). The CDR3 DNA reads as TGTGCCAGCAGCTCTAGCGGGAGCCTCCTTTGGAATGAGCAGTTCTTC. It codes for CASSSSGSLLWNEQFF.

For this clone: Other DNA sequences from this sample encode an identical CDR3 as well. The genes are TRBV29-1 and TRBJ2-1, with TRBD2 matching 11 bases. This CDR3 is built from 11 residues. The V gene's germline CDR1 is SQVTM and CDR2 ANQGSEA. J gave up 13 bases and V 8 bases, and 7 bases lay outside the gene matches. CDR3 nucleotide sequence: TGCAGCCCAGGGACTAGCGGAGGACAGTTCTTC. Protein: CSPGTSGGQFF.

The gene calls are TRBV7-9 and TRBJ1-2; D is possibly TRBD1 (6 bases). This CDR3 comprises 17 residues. V was trimmed by 4 bases and J by 2 bases, leaving 20 bases between them. The germline CDR1 and CDR2 sequences are SEHNR and FQNEAQ (reference sequence). CDR3 loop: CASSSRQASISNYGYTF. CDR3 coding DNA: TGTGCCAGCAGCTCAAGACAGGCTTCGATTTCGAACTATGGCTACACCTTC.